The 19 T cell receptor beta chains presented below share a single source sample, sequenced in a study of cytomegalovirus exposure and HLA in healthy donors. Repertoires were generated with immunoSEQ multiplex PCR, while TCRdb's copy carries only in-frame clones and drops some. This table holds about 400,000 clones, 80% to 90% found once. What was sequenced was PBMCs. Source of these receptors: a woman aged 18-29 years in good health and CMV-seronegative.

This clone was observed a single time. The genes are TRBV2 and TRBJ2-2; D might be TRBD2 (6 bases). Trimming left V 3 bases short and J 1 base short, with 9 bases between. The germline gives CDR1 SNHLY, CDR2 FYNNEI. The length of the CDR3 is 15 residues. DNA for the CDR3: TGTGCCAGCAGTGAGTTGCGGGGGAACACCGGGGAGCTGTTTTTT. Its protein product is CASSELRGNTGELFF.

The rearrangement joins TRBV2 to TRBJ2-3, with 7 bases lining up with TRBD1. V lost 3 bases, J lost 4 bases, and 7 bases stayed unmatched. This CDR3 comprises 15 residues. Germline V gene data show CDR1 as SNHLY and CDR2 as FYNNEI. The CDR3 loop is CASSDVRGSPDTQYF. In DNA form, the CDR3 reads TGTGCCAGCAGTGATGTCAGGGGGAGCCCAGATACGCAGTATTTT. The entire variable domain, with the rest obtained from reference TRBV2 and TRBJ2-3, is as follows: EPEVTQTPSHQVTQMGQEVILRCVPISNHLYFYWYRQILGQKVEFLVSFYNNEISEKSEIFDDQFSVERPDGSNFTLKIRSTKLEDSAMYFCASSDVRGSPDTQYFGPGTRLTVL.

The rearrangement joins TRBV27 to TRBJ2-1; 7 bases line up with TRBD2. Unmatched junction bases numbered 4, after V lost 8 bases and J lost 0 bases. Germline V CDR1 and CDR2: MNHEY, SMNVEV (reference sequence). CDR3 size: 14 residues. The CDR3 nucleotides are TGTGCCAGCGCTCTAGCGGACTCCTACAATGAGCAGTTCTTC. Protein sequence: CASALADSYNEQFF.

The chain couples TRBV28 to TRBJ2-3; 8 bases agree with TRBD2. The CDR3 is made up of 15 amino acids. V lost 4 bases, J lost 1 base, and 4 bases stayed unmatched. CDR1 and CDR2 from the germline V gene are MDHEN and SYDVKM. CDR3 coding DNA: TGTGCCAGCAGTTCGCTAGCGGGTGGCACAGATACGCAGTATTTT. It codes for CASSSLAGGTDTQYF.

CDR3 in DNA: TGCGCCAGCAGTGGCCGGGACAGGGGATCCTACGAGCAGTACTTC. Translated: CASSGRDRGSYEQYF. V is TRBV10-2 and J is TRBJ2-7, with 10 positions matching TRBD1. The V segment lost 4 bases and the J segment 1 base; nucleotides outside the gene matches: 4. The CDR3 has 15 amino acids. Looked up from germline, CDR1 is WSHSY and CDR2 is SAAADI.

This chain joins TRBV28 and TRBJ2-7; D is uncertain. The CDR3 totals 14 residues. Between the trimmed V and J ends, which lost 3 bases and 3 bases, there was a span of 12 bases. Germline lookup yields CDR1 MDHEN and CDR2 SYDVKM. CDR3 bases: TGTGCCAGCAGTTTGGGCCATTCAAGCTACGAGCAGTACTTC. It codes for CASSLGHSSYEQYF.

In its sample, this clone was seen once. Written as DNA, the CDR3 is TGTGCCAGCAGCTCTCGCGGGGGAGGAGAGACCCAGTACTTC. It yields the protein CASSSRGGGETQYF. The chain links TRBV5-6 to TRBJ2-5, with TRBD2 matching 7 bases. CDR3 length equals 14 residues. Germline-derived CDR1 and CDR2 are SGHDT and YYEEEE. Unmatched junction bases numbered 6, after V lost 3 bases and J lost 4 bases.

In DNA, the CDR3 is TGTGCCAGCAGGAGCAACAGACAAAATAATTCACCCCTCCACTTT. This translates into CASRSNRQNNSPLHF. The chain recombines TRBV7-8 with TRBJ1-6; D ambiguous. V lost 6 bases to trimming and J lost 5 bases, with 14 bases between them. The CDR3 sequence is 15 residues long. Germline CDR1 reads SGHVS; CDR2 reads FQNEAQ.

The chain is built from TRBV27 and TRBJ2-2; 9 bases are a match to TRBD2. The CDR3 runs to 17 residues. Germline V gene lookup returns CDR1 MNHEY and CDR2 SMNVEV (reference sequence). The V gene end was trimmed by 2 bases and the J gene end by 1 base; junction bases not matched to a gene: 5. CDR3 nucleotide sequence: TGTGCCAGCAGTTTACCGACGACTAGCGGGAACACCGGGGAGCTGTTTTTT. Translating it yields CASSLPTTSGNTGELFF.

The CDR3 loop reads CASSLMMGGVYEQYF. CDR3 coding DNA: TGTGCCAGCAGCCTGATGATGGGGGGGGTCTACGAGCAGTACTTC. The rearrangement joins TRBV27 to TRBJ2-7; 7 nucleotides agree with TRBD2. The V gene end was trimmed by 6 bases and the J gene end by 3 bases; junction bases not matched to a gene: 11. This CDR3 region has 15 residues. Germline V gene sequence: CDR1 MNHEY, CDR2 SMNVEV (reference sequence).

The chain employs TRBV5-1 and TRBJ2-3, with a possible D match to TRBD1 (5 bases). The ends were cut back, 4 bases at V and 2 bases at J, with 11 bases in the middle. Germline values: CDR1 SGHRS, CDR2 YFSETQ. This CDR3 is built from 14 residues. CDR3 sequence (DNA): TGCGCCAGCAGCGTGGACACGTACACAGATACGCAGTATTTT. It is translated as CASSVDTYTDTQYF.

The chain employs TRBV14 and TRBJ2-7; unclear D gene. The germline gives CDR1 SGHDN, CDR2 FVKESK. Trimming took off 0 bases at V and 6 bases at J, with 12 bases between the two ends. The CDR3 is 14 residues long. CDR3 amino acids: CASSQDITSREQYF. For the CDR3, the DNA is TGTGCCAGCAGCCAAGATATCACATCTCGCGAGCAGTACTTC.

J is TRBJ2-3 and V is TRBV6-1; 15 bases are shared with TRBD2. The CDR3 consists of 19 residues. Germline V gene sequence: CDR1 MNHNS, CDR2 SASEGT. The V gene end was trimmed by 2 bases and the J gene end by 0 bases; junction bases not matched to a gene: 6. The DNA for the CDR3 is TGTGCCAGCAGTGAACGGGGACTAGCGGGGGGTGCTAGCACAGATACGCAGTATTTT. Translated, it gives CASSERGLAGGASTDTQYF.

V gene TRBV13 combines with J gene TRBJ1-3, with TRBD1 matching over 11 bases. Germline V gives CDR1 PRHDT, CDR2 FYEKMQ (reference sequence). The CDR3 totals 17 residues. After removal of 2 bases from V and 2 bases from J, the junction contained 5 bases not matched to a gene. The CDR3 loop reads CASSLRTGGSTGNTIYF. The CDR3 DNA reads as TGTGCCAGCAGCTTAAGGACAGGGGGCTCCACTGGAAACACCATATATTTT.

The genes are TRBV18 and TRBJ2-3; D not certain. The CDR3 runs 12 residues. The germline gives CDR1 KGHSH, CDR2 LQKENI. Deletions cut 6 bases from V and 1 base from J, with 5 bases between. The CDR3 loop reads CASSRGTDTQYF. CDR3 in DNA: TGTGCCAGCTCCCGTGGCACAGATACGCAGTATTTT.

The chain combines TRBV10-1 with TRBJ2-7; tentative D call: TRBD2 (6 bases). Germline V gives CDR1 WNHNN, CDR2 SYGVQD (reference sequence). The CDR3 consists of 16 residues. V lost 5 bases and J lost 6, with 23 bases in between. The CDR3 sequence: CASSRLVRDGLLEQYF. CDR3 in DNA: TGCGCCAGCAGTCGCCTCGTCCGGGACGGACTACTCGAGCAGTACTTC.

In its sample, this clone was seen once. V is TRBV28 and J is TRBJ1-1; D uncertain. The CDR3 totals 13 residues. Germline assignment: CDR1 MDHEN and CDR2 SYDVKM. The V end lost 8 bases, the J end lost 1 base, and 11 bases lay between the germline ends. CDR3 DNA sequence: TGTGCCAGCCTTACGGGGTCGAACACTGAAGCTTTCTTT. It translates to CASLTGSNTEAFF.

In DNA form, the CDR3 reads TGTGCCAGCAGCTCCGGGACACCCGACAATGAGCAGTTCTTC. Translated, it gives CASSSGTPDNEQFF. The chain uses TRBV5-6 and TRBJ2-1, with D possibly TRBD1 on 6 matching bases. Germline V lookup: CDR1 SGHDT, CDR2 YYEEEE. The length of the CDR3 is 14 residues. Trimming removed 3 bases at V and 5 bases at J, with 12 bases between.

The chain recombines TRBV29-1 with TRBJ1-2; D ambiguous. CDR1 is SQVTM, CDR2 ANQGSEA, per germline. The CDR3 covers 16 residues. Between the trimmed V and J ends, which lost 0 bases and 5 bases, there was a span of 19 bases. The CDR3: CSVEDRLRTLGYGYTF. For the CDR3, the DNA is TGCAGCGTTGAAGATCGTTTGCGGACTTTGGGGTATGGCTACACCTTC. Full variable domain (remainder filled in from reference TRBV29-1 and TRBJ1-2): SAVISQKPSRDICQRGTSLTIQCQVDSQVTMMFWYRQQPGQSLTLIATANQGSEATYESGFVIDKFPISRPNLTFSTLTVSNMSPEDSSIYLCSVEDRLRTLGYGYTFGSGTRLTVV.